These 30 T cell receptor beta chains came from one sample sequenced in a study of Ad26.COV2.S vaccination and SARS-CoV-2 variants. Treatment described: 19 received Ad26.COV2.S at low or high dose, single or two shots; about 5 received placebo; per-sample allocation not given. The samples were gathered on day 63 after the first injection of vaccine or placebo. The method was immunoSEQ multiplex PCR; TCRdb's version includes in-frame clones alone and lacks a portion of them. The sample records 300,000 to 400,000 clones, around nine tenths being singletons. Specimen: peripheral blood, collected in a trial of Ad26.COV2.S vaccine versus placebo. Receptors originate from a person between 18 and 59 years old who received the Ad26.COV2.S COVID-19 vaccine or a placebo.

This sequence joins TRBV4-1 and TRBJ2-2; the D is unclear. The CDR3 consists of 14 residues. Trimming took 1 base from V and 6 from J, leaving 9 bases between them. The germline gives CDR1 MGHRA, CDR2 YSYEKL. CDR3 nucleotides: TGCGCCAGCAGCCAAGGCATCGGGCCCGGGGAGCTGTTTTTT. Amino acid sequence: CASSQGIGPGELFF.

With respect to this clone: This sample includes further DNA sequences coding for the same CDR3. The CDR3 region is CASSAGTGTYEQYF. CDR3 sequence (DNA): TGTGCCAGTAGTGCCGGGACAGGGACCTACGAGCAGTACTTC. V usage is TRBV19 and J usage is TRBJ2-7; TRBD1 matches at 9 bases. With V trimmed by 5 bases and J by 2 bases, 4 bases remained unmatched. Germline-derived CDR1 and CDR2 are LNHDA and SQIVND (reference sequence). The CDR3 is 14 amino acids.

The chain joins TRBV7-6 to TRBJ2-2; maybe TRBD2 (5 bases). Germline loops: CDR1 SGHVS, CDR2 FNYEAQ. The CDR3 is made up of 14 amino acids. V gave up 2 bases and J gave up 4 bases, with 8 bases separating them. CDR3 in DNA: TGTGCCAGCAGCTTAATGGCGGGCACCGGGGAGCTGTTTTTT. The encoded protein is CASSLMAGTGELFF.

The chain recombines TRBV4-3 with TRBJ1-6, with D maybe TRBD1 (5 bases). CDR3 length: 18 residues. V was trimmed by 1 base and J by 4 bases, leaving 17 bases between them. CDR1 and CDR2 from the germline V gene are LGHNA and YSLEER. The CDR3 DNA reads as TGCGCCAGCAGCCAAGTGAAAGGGGTACAGAGGTATAATTCACCCCTCCACTTT. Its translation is CASSQVKGVQRYNSPLHF.

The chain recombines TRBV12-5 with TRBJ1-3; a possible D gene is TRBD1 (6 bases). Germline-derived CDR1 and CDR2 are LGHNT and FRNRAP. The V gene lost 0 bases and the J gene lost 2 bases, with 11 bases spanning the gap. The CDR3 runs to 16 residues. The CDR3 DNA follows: TGTGCTAGTGGTTTGGTTCAGGGGAATGCTGGAAACACCATATATTTT. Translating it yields CASGLVQGNAGNTIYF. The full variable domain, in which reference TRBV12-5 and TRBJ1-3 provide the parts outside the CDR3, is DARVTQTPRHKVTEMGQEVTMRCQPILGHNTVFWYRQTMMQGLELLAYFRNRAPLDDSGMPKDRFSAEMPDATLATLKIQPSEPRDSAVYFCASGLVQGNAGNTIYFGEGSWLTVV.

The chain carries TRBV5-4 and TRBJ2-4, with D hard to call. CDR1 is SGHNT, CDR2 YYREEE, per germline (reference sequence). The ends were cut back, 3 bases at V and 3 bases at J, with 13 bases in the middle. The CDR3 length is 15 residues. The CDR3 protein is CASSYVESDKNIQYF. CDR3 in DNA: TGTGCCAGCAGCTACGTGGAGTCGGACAAAAACATTCAGTACTTC.

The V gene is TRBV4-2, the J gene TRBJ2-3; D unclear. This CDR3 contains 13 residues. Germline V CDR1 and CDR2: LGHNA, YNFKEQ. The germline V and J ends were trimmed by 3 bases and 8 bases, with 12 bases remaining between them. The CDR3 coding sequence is TGTGCCAGCAGCCAGGGTATACGGGCTACGCAGTATTTT. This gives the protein CASSQGIRATQYF.

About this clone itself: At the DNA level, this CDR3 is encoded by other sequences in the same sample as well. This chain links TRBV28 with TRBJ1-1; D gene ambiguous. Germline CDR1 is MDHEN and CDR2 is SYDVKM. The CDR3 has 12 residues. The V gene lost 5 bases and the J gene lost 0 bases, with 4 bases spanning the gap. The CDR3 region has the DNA TGTGCCAGCAGTCTACTGAACACTGAAGCTTTCTTT. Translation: CASSLLNTEAFF.

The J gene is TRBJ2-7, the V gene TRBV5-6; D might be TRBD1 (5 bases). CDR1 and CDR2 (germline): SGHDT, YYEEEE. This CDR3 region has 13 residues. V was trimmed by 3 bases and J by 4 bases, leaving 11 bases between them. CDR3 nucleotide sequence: TGTGCCAGCAGCTCTCAGGGTTGGTACGAGCAGTACTTC. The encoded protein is CASSSQGWYEQYF.

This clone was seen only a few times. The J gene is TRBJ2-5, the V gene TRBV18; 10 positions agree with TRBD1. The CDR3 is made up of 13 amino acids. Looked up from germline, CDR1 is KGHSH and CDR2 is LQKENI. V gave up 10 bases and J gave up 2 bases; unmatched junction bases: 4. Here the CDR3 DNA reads TGTGCCACTCGGACAGGGGGACAAGAGACCCAGTACTTC. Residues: CATRTGGQETQYF. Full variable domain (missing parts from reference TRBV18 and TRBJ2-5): NAGVMQNPRHLVRRRGQEARLRCSPMKGHSHVYWYRQLPEEGLKFMVYLQKENIIDESGMPKERFSAEFPKEGPSILRIQQVVRGDSAAYFCATRTGGQETQYFGPGTRLLVL.

The CDR3 sequence is CASSPGLAGILYEQYF. The CDR3 DNA is TGTGCCAGCAGCCCAGGACTAGCGGGGATACTTTACGAGCAGTACTTC. V and J are TRBV7-2 and TRBJ2-7; the match to TRBD2 covers 12 bases. CDR3 length: 16 residues. Per the germline V gene, CDR1 is SGHTA and CDR2 is FQGNSA. After removal of 5 bases from V and 4 bases from J, the junction contained 9 bases not matched to a gene.

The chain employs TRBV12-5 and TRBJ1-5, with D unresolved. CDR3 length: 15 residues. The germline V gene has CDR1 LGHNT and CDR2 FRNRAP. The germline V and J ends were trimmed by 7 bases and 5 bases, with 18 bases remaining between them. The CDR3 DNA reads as TGTGCTAGTGCCCCGGCATCAGGACTTTATCAGCCCCAGCATTTT. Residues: CASAPASGLYQPQHF.

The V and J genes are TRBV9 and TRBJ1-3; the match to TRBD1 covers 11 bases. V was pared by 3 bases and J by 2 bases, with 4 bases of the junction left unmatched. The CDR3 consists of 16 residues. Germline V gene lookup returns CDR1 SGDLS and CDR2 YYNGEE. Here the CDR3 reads CASSAPGQGAGNTIYF. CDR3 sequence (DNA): TGTGCCAGCAGCGCACCGGGACAGGGGGCTGGAAACACCATATATTTT.

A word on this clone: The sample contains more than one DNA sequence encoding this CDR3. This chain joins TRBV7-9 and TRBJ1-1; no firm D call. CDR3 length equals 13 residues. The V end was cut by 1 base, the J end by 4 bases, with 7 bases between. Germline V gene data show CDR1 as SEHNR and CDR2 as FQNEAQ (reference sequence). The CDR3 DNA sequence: TGTGCCAGCAGCTTAGTTGAGGGCACTGAAGCTTTCTTT. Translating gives CASSLVEGTEAFF.

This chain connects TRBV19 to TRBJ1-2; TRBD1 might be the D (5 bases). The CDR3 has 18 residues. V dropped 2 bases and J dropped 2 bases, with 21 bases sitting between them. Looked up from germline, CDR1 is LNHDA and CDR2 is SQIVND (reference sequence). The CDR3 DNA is TGTGCCAGTAGTATAACGACCCCCGGACACTTCCTCAACTATGGCTACACCTTC. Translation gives CASSITTPGHFLNYGYTF. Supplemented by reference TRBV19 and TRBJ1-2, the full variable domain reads DGGITQSPKYLFRKEGQNVTLSCEQNLNHDAMYWYRQDPGQGLRLIYYSQIVNDFQKGDIAEGYSVSREKKESFPLTVTSAQKNPTAFYLCASSITTPGHFLNYGYTFGSGTRLTVV.

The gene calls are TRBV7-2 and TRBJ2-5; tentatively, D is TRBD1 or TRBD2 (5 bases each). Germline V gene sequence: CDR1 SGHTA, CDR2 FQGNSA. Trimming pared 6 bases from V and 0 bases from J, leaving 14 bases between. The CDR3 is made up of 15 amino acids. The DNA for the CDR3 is TGTGCCAGCAGTTCCGGGGCTCCGTACCAAGAGACCCAGTACTTC. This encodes CASSSGAPYQETQYF.

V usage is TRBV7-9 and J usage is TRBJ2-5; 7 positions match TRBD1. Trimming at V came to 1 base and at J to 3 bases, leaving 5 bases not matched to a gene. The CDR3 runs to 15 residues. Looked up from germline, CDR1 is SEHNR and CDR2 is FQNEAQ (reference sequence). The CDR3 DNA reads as TGTGCCAGCAGCTTAGAGGGACAGTCCGAAGAGACCCAGTACTTC. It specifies CASSLEGQSEETQYF.

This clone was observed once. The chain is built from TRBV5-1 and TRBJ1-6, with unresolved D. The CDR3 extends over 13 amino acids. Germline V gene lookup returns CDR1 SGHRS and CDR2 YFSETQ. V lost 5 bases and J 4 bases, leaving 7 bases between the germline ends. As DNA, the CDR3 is TGCGCCAGCAGGGATGAATATAATTCACCCCTCCACTTT. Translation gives CASRDEYNSPLHF.

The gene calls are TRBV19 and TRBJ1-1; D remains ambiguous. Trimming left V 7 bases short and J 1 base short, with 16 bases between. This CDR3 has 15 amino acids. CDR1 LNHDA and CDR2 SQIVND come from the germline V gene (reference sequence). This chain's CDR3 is CASTFDPWGNTEAFF. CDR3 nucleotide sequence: TGTGCCAGTACCTTTGACCCCTGGGGGAACACTGAAGCTTTCTTT. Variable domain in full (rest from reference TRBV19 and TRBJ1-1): DGGITQSPKYLFRKEGQNVTLSCEQNLNHDAMYWYRQDPGQGLRLIYYSQIVNDFQKGDIAEGYSVSREKKESFPLTVTSAQKNPTAFYLCASTFDPWGNTEAFFGQGTRLTVV.

CDR3: CASSPTLRRFNYGYTF. The CDR3 bases are TGTGCCAGCAGTCCAACCCTTCGACGGTTTAACTATGGCTACACCTTC. V and J are TRBV27 and TRBJ1-2; no definite D call. This CDR3 region has 16 residues. The V gene lost 5 bases and the J gene lost 1 base, with 17 bases spanning the gap. Germline V CDR1 and CDR2: MNHEY, SMNVEV (reference sequence).

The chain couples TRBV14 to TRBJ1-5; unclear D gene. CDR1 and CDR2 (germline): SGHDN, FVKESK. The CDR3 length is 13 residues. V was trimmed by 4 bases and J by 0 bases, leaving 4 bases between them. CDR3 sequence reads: CASSLDSNQPQHF. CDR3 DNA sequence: TGTGCCAGCAGCCTGGATAGCAATCAGCCCCAGCATTTT.

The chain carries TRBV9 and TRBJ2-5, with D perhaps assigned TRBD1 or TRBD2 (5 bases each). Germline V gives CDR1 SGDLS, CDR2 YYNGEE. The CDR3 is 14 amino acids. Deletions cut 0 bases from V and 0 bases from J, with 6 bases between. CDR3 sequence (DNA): TGTGCCAGCAGCGTAGGAGGGGACCAAGAGACCCAGTACTTC. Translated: CASSVGGDQETQYF.

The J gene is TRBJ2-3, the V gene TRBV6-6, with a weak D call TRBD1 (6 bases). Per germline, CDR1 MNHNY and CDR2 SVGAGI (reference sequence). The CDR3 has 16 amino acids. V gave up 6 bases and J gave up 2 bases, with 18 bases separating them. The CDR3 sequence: CASSQPVAGDTDTQYF. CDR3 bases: TGTGCCAGCAGCCAACCCGTAGCAGGGGACACAGATACGCAGTATTTT.

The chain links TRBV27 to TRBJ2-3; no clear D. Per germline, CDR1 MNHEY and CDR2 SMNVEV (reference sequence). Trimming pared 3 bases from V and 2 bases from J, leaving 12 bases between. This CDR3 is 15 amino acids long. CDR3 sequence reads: CASSFADEYTDTQYF. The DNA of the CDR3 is TGTGCCAGCAGTTTTGCGGACGAATACACAGATACGCAGTATTTT.

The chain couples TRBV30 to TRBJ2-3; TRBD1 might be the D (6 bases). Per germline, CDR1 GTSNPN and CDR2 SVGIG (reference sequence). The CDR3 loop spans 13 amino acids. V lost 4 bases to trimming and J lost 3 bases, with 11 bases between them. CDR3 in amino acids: CAWTLGGTDTQYF. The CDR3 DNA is TGTGCCTGGACCCTAGGGGGTACAGATACGCAGTATTTT.

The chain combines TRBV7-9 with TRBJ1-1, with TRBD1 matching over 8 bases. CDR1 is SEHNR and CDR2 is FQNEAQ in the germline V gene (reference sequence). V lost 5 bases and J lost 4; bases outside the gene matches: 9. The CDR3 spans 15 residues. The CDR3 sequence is CASSQPQTGVTEAFF. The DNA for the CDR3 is TGTGCCAGCAGCCAACCACAGACAGGGGTCACTGAAGCTTTCTTT.

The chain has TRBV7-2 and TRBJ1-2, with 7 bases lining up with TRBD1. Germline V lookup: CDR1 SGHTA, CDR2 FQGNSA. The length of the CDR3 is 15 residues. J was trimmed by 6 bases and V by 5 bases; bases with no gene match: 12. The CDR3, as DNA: TGTGCCAGCAGCCCTAGCCGGGACAGAGTCCATGGCTACACCTTC. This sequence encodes CASSPSRDRVHGYTF.

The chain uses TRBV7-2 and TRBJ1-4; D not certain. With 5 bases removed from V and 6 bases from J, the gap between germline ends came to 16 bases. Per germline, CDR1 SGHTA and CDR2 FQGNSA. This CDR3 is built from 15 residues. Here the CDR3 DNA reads TGTGCCAGCAGCCCTACGGACGGTGGCCATGAAAAACTGTTTTTT. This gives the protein CASSPTDGGHEKLFF.

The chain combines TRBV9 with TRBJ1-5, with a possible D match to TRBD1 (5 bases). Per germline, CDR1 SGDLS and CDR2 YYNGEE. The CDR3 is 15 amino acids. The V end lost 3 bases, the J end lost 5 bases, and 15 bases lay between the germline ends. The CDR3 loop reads CASSAGGLLHQPQHF. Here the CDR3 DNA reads TGTGCCAGCAGCGCCGGGGGGTTACTTCATCAGCCCCAGCATTTT.

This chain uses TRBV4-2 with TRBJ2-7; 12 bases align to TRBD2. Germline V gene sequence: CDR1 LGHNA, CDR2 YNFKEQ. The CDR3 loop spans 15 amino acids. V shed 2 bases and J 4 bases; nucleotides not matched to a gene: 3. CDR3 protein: CASSQLAGGRYEQYF. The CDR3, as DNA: TGTGCCAGCAGCCAACTAGCGGGGGGGAGGTACGAGCAGTACTTC.